These T cell receptor beta chains were read from a single sample in a study of T cells in localized non-small cell lung cancer. Clones were sequenced by immunoSEQ multiplex PCR, and TCRdb holds only the in-frame ones, with some missing. The sample lists 65,000 to 80,000 clones, roughly 80% occurring once. The sequences come from peripheral blood, collected before any cancer treatment. The receptors here all came from a female donor at least 60 years old with stage I lung adenocarcinoma. Both conserved end residues are part of each CDR3. The D gene is left open where the match is weak. Clone size is stated in some rows and not others, as once, few, many or a class when expanded.

DNA: TGTGCCACCAGCCCCCAGAGACAGGATAATTCACCCCTCCACTTT; CDR3: CATSPQRQDNSPLHF; D: .; J: TRBJ1-6; size: .; V: TRBV15
DNA: TGCGCCAGCAGCCCCCAGATGGTGACAGTAAATCAGCCCCAGCATTTT; CDR3: CASSPQMVTVNQPQHF; D: .; J: TRBJ1-5; size: .; V: TRBV4-1
DNA: TGTGCCAGCAGTACCACAGGGGGGTTTGAGGGCACTGAAGCTTTCTTT; CDR3: CASSTTGGFEGTEAFF; D: TRBD1; J: TRBJ1-1; size: .; V: TRBV27
DNA: TGTGCCAGCAGCGACGGGACTAGCGGGAGATCTAGCACAGATACGCAGTATTTT; CDR3: CASSDGTSGRSSTDTQYF; D: TRBD2; J: TRBJ2-3; size: .; V: TRBV5-4
DNA: TGTGCCAGTAACTCAGGGAATCAGCCCCAGCATTTT; CDR3: CASNSGNQPQHF; D: .; J: TRBJ1-5; size: .; V: TRBV28
DNA: TGTGCCAGAAGCTTCCCGGGACTAGCGGGGGCGGCAACGACAGATACGCAGTATTTT; CDR3: CARSFPGLAGAATTDTQYF; D: TRBD2; J: TRBJ2-3; size: once; V: TRBV5-3
DNA: TGTGCCAGCAGCCCAGGACAGGGCGCAACTAATGAAAAACTGTTTTTT; CDR3: CASSPGQGATNEKLFF; D: TRBD1; J: TRBJ1-4; size: .; V: TRBV5-6
DNA: TGCAGTGCCAAAGTCCAGGCTAATGGTGAAGCTTTCTTT; CDR3: CSAKVQANGEAFF; D: .; J: TRBJ1-1; size: .; V: TRBV29-1
DNA: TGTGCCAGCAGCTCGGGACAGGGAGATTCCTACGAGCAGTACTTC; CDR3: CASSSGQGDSYEQYF; D: TRBD1; J: TRBJ2-7; size: .; V: TRBV7-3
DNA: TGTGCCAGCAGCGACGGATGGGGGCGGGGAGTAACAGATACGCAGTATTTT; CDR3: CASSDGWGRGVTDTQYF; D: .; J: TRBJ2-3; size: .; V: TRBV7-2
DNA: TGTGCCAGCAGCCAAGAAGACAGGGGTAATGAAAAACTGTTTTTT; CDR3: CASSQEDRGNEKLFF; D: TRBD1; J: TRBJ1-4; size: .; V: TRBV4-2
DNA: TGTGCCAGCAGCTTAGATCCGGGGGTGGCGACCCAGTACTTC; CDR3: CASSLDPGVATQYF; D: .; J: TRBJ2-5; size: .; V: TRBV11-2
DNA: TGCAGCGTTGAGTCGCTTACGGGACATTTTGGCTATGGCTACACCTTC; CDR3: CSVESLTGHFGYGYTF; D: .; J: TRBJ1-2; size: once; V: TRBV29-1
DNA: TGTGCCGCCCGGGGCTTTAGTGAAGCTTTCTTT; CDR3: CAARGFSEAFF; D: .; J: TRBJ1-1; size: .; V: TRBV28
DNA: TGTGCCAGCAGTCCAGAACAGGGAGTAAACTATGGCTACACCTTC; CDR3: CASSPEQGVNYGYTF; D: .; J: TRBJ1-2; size: .; V: TRBV6-5
DNA: TGTGCCAGCAGTTACTCGCGTCTCGTGGACACTGAAGCTTTCTTT; CDR3: CASSYSRLVDTEAFF; D: .; J: TRBJ1-1; size: .; V: TRBV6-5
DNA: TGTGCCAGCCGGGACATCGGTAACTATGGCTACACCTTC; CDR3: CASRDIGNYGYTF; D: .; J: TRBJ1-2; size: many; V: TRBV5-4
DNA: TGTGCCACCGTATCGTCCGGGGGTATTAGGGAGCAGTACTTC; CDR3: CATVSSGGIREQYF; D: .; J: TRBJ2-5; size: once; V: TRBV28
DNA: TGTGCCACAAGTGGACTAGCGCCAGATACGCAGTATTTT; CDR3: CATSGLAPDTQYF; D: TRBD2; J: TRBJ2-3; size: once; V: TRBV2